Each of the 5 T cell receptor beta chains below was sequenced from the same sample in a study of CD8 T cells in ankylosing spondylitis (dated by TCRdb to about 2017). Libraries were built with 5' RACE. Sequencing relied on an Illumina HiSeq 2500. The raw public reads went through TCRdb reprocessing: fastp at Q25, MiXCR clone calling, in-frame beta chains kept. Every distinct CDR3 protein forms one entry, paired with its most common genes and DNA. The table for this sample lists about 240,000 distinct CDR3 sequences; over 7% of them were counted only once. The ten biggest clones cover roughly 4.9% of the sample. Material for sequencing was blood, either unsorted or a sorted T cell fraction (not recorded which). Source of these receptors: a female donor with ankylosing spondylitis or in good health (not recorded which).

This clonotype has just a few counts. This chain connects TRBV20-1 to TRBJ2-7; TRBD2 matches at 8 bases. Per germline, CDR1 DFQATT and CDR2 SNEGSKA (reference sequence). CDR3 length: 12 residues. The V segment lost 7 bases and the J segment 7 bases; nucleotides outside the gene matches: 9. CDR3 sequence: CSGAGGGLEQYF. The CDR3 DNA is TGCAGTGGTGCGGGGGGAGGTCTAGAGCAGTACTTC.

The table lists this clonotype with many counts. The chain recombines TRBV4-1 with TRBJ2-2; D unclear. Germline loops: CDR1 MGHRA, CDR2 YSYEKL. V lost 6 bases, J lost 6 bases, and 23 bases lay in between. The CDR3 is made up of 17 amino acids. CDR3 nucleotide sequence: TGCGCCAGCAGAGCTATAGACCTAGGATTTGGTTCCGGGGAGCTGTTTTTT. Translating it yields CASRAIDLGFGSGELFF.

This clonotype showed up many times. The gene calls are TRBV5-1 and TRBJ2-7, with 7 nucleotides matching TRBD1. The V and J ends lost 2 bases and 4 bases, in that order; junction bases with no gene match: 3. Germline V gene data show CDR1 as SGHRS and CDR2 as YFSETQ. This CDR3 has 13 amino acids. In DNA, the CDR3 is TGCGCCAGCAGCTTAACGACAGGGTACGAGCAGTACTTC. Its translation is CASSLTTGYEQYF.

In this sample, this clonotype turned up many times. This CDR3 is CASSFGGNQPQHF. CDR3 DNA sequence: TGTGCCAGCAGTTTTGGAGGCAATCAGCCCCAGCATTTT. The gene calls are TRBV12-3 or TRBV12-4 and TRBJ1-5; the D is unclear. The length of the CDR3 is 13 residues. Trimming took off 3 bases at V and 2 bases at J, with 5 bases between the two ends.

This clonotype was observed at least ten times. The CDR3 loop reads CSVGTGGDEQYF. The CDR3 DNA reads TGCAGCGTAGGGACAGGGGGTGACGAGCAGTACTTC. The J gene is TRBJ2-7, the V gene TRBV29-1; 11 positions match TRBD1. Losses at the gene ends were 6 bases for V and 5 bases for J; bases not matched to a gene: 3. Germline CDR1 is SQVTM and CDR2 is ANQGSEA. This CDR3 is built from 12 residues.